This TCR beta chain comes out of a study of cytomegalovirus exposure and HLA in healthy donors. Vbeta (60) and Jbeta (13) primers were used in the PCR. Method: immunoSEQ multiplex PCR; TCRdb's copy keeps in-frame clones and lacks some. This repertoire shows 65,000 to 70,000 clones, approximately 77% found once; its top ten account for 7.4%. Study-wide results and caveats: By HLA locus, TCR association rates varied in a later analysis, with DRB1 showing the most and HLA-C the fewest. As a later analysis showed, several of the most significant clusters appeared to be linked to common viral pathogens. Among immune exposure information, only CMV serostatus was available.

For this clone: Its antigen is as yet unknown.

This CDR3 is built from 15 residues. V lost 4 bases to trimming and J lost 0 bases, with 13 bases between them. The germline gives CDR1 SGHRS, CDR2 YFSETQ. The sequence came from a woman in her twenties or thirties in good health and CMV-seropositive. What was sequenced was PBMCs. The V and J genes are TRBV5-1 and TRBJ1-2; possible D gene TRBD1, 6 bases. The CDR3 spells CASSQDSYSNYGYTF. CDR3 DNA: TGCGCCAGCAGCCAGGACAGTTACTCTAACTATGGCTACACCTTC. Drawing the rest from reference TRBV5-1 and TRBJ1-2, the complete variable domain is KAGVTQTPRYLIKTRGQQVTLSCSPISGHRSVSWYQQTPGQGLQFLFEYFSETQRNKGNFPGRFSGRQFSNSRSEMNVSTLELGDSALYLCASSQDSYSNYGYTFGSGTRLTVV.